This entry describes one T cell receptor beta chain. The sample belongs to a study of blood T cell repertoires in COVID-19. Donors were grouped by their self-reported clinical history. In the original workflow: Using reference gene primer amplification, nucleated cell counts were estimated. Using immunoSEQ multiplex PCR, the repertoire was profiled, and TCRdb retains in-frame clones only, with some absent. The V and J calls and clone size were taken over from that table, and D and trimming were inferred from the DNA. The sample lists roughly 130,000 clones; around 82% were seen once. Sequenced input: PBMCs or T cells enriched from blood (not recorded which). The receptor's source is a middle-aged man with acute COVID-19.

The CDR3 spells CASSQGQDNSPLHF. The CDR3 region has the DNA TGTGCCAGCAGCCAGGGACAGGATAATTCACCCCTCCACTTT. This chain links TRBV3-1 (or the pseudogene TRBV3-2) with TRBJ1-6, with 8 bases fitting TRBD1. This CDR3 region has 14 residues. Looked up from germline, CDR1 is LGHDT and CDR2 is YNNKEL (reference sequence). J gave up 5 bases and V 3 bases, and 0 bases lay outside the gene matches.